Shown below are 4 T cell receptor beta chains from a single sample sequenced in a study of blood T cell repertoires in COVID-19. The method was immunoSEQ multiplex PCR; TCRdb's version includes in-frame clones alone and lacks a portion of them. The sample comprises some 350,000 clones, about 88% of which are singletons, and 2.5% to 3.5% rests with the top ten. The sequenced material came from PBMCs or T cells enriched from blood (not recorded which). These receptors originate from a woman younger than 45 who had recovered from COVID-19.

The CDR3 region has the DNA TGTGCCAGCAGTCGCCCGGGGTCGGGAGGCTACACCTTC. Residues: CASSRPGSGGYTF. The V and J genes are TRBV12-3 or TRBV12-4 and TRBJ1-2, with unresolved D. V was shortened by 5 bases and J by 8 bases, with 15 bases between the two germline ends. The CDR3 is 13 amino acids.

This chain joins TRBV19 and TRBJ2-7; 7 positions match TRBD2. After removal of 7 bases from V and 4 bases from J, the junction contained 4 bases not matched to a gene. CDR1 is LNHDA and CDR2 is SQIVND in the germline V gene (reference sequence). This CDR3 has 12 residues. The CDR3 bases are TGTGCCAGTACTAGCGGAACTTACGAGCAGTACTTC. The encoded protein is CASTSGTYEQYF.

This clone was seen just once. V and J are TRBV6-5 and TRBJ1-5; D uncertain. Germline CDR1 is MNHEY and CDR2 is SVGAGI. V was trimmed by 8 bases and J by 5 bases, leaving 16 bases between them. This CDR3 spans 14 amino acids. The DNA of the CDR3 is TGTGCCAGCGGGTTGTCGGGAGGGCATCAGCCCCAGCATTTT. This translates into CASGLSGGHQPQHF.

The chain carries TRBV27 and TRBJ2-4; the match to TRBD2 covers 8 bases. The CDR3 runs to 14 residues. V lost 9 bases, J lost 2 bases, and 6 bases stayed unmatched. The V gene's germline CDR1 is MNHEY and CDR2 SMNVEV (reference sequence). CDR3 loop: CARTSGVTKNIQYF. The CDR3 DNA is TGTGCCAGAACTAGCGGCGTCACCAAAAACATTCAGTACTTC.